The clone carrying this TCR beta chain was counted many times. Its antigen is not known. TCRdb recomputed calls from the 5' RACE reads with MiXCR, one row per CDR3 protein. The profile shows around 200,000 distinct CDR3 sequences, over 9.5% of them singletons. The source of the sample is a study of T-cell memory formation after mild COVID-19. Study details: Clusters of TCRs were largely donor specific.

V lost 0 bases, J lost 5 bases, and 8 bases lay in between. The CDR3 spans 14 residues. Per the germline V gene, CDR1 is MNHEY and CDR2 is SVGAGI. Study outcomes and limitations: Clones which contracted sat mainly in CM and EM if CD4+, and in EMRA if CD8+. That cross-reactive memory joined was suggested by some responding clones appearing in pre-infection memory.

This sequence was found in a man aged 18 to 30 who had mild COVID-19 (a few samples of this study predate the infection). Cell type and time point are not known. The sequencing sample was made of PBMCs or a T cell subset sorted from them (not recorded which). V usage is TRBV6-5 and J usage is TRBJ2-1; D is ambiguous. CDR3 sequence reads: CASSYSRHDNEQFF. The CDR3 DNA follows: TGTGCCAGCAGTTACTCGAGACATGACAATGAGCAGTTCTTC.